Each of the 26 T cell receptor beta chains below was sequenced from the same sample in a study of OX40 agonist ivuxolimab in advanced cancers. Some clones are missing from TCRdb's copy, which holds only in-frame ones; the method was immunoSEQ multiplex PCR. The sample lists 83,000 or so clones, about four fifths occurring once. The source was CD4+ or CD8+ T cells sorted from blood, collected in a trial of the OX40 agonist ivuxolimab. These receptor sequences come from an adult with an advanced solid tumor such as melanoma, head and neck, liver or kidney cancer.

This clone has more than one count but fewer than ten. The chain recombines TRBV21-1 with TRBJ1-5; no check of the table's D call, TRBD1, against the DNA was made. TRBV21-1 is tagged as a pseudogene. CDR3 length: 17 amino acids. The CDR3 spells CASSNVWKGDSNQPQHF. CDR3 in DNA: TGTGCCAGCAGCAACGTATGGAAGGGGGATAGCAATCAGCCCCAGCATTTT.

The chain is built from TRBV7-9 and TRBJ1-5; tentatively, D is TRBD1 (6 bases). Trimming removed 0 bases at V and 4 bases at J, with 10 bases between. CDR3 length: 15 residues. Germline V gene lookup returns CDR1 SEHNR and CDR2 FQNEAQ (reference sequence). The DNA for the CDR3 is TGTGCCAGCAGCTTAGCGGCAGGGGAGAATCAGCCCCAGCATTTT. Its translation: CASSLAAGENQPQHF.

The chain has TRBV23-1 and TRBJ2-3; no reliable D call. TRBV23-1 is designated an ORF whose function remains uncertain. With 3 bases removed from V and 5 bases from J, the gap between germline ends came to 18 bases. The CDR3 extends over 16 amino acids. The CDR3 sequence: CASSHHIGRWKDTQYF. For the CDR3, the DNA is TGCGCCAGCAGTCACCACATCGGCAGGTGGAAAGATACGCAGTATTTT.

This clone was observed a few times. V and J are TRBV19 and TRBJ1-1; no firm D call. The CDR3 sequence is 13 residues long. V was clipped by 6 bases and J by 4 bases, with 12 bases between them. Germline CDR1 is LNHDA and CDR2 is SQIVND (reference sequence). The CDR3 DNA reads as TGTGCCAGTAGGGGTCCTTGGAGCACTGAAGCTTTCTTT. Its translation: CASRGPWSTEAFF.

The rearrangement joins TRBV4-1 to TRBJ2-3; 10 positions match TRBD2. The CDR3 is made up of 16 amino acids. V was pared by 1 base and J by 6 bases, with 7 bases of the junction left unmatched. Looked up from germline, CDR1 is MGHRA and CDR2 is YSYEKL. The CDR3 loop reads CASSQGGTSEWDTQYF. The CDR3 DNA reads TGCGCCAGCAGCCAAGGGGGGACTAGCGAGTGGGATACGCAGTATTTT.

The CDR3 here is CASSIGLDTQYF. For the CDR3, the DNA is TGTGCCAGCAGTATTGGACTAGATACGCAGTATTTT. The V gene is TRBV2, the J gene TRBJ2-3; a possible D gene is TRBD2 (5 bases). The CDR3 runs to 12 residues. Germline CDR1 reads SNHLY; CDR2 reads FYNNEI. V gave up 5 bases and J gave up 5 bases, with 8 bases separating them.

The rearrangement joins TRBV19 to TRBJ1-4; D remains unclear. The germline gives CDR1 LNHDA, CDR2 SQIVND (reference sequence). Deletions cut 3 bases from V and 7 bases from J, with 6 bases between. The CDR3 is 12 amino acids. CDR3 loop: CASSIPPEKLFF. CDR3 coding DNA: TGTGCCAGTAGTATCCCCCCTGAAAAACTGTTTTTT.

The rearrangement uses TRBV29-1 and TRBJ2-3; 13 bases line up with TRBD2. Trimming cost V 6 bases and J 3 bases; bases outside gene matches: 6. CDR1 SQVTM and CDR2 ANQGSEA come from the germline V gene. The CDR3 runs to 15 residues. The CDR3, as DNA: TGCAGCGTGAGTACTAGCGGGGGGGCGACAGATACGCAGTATTTT. This codes for CSVSTSGGATDTQYF.

This chain joins TRBV5-1 and TRBJ2-4, with D possibly being TRBD1 (5 bases). This CDR3 contains 15 residues. CDR1 and CDR2 (germline): SGHRS, YFSETQ. The V end was cut by 0 bases, the J end by 8 bases, with 15 bases between. Here the CDR3 reads CASSLGVGPRDIQYF. The CDR3 DNA is TGCGCCAGCAGCTTGGGGGTGGGGCCCAGGGACATTCAGTACTTC.

This chain connects TRBV7-2 to TRBJ2-1; TRBD1 matches 10 bases. Germline V lookup: CDR1 SGHTA, CDR2 FQGNSA. This CDR3 comprises 15 residues. Trimming removed 6 bases from V and 7 bases from J; junction bases left unmatched: 9. Here the CDR3 DNA reads TGTGCCAGCAGACCAGACAGGGGGCTTAAGAATGAGCAGTTCTTC. Translating gives CASRPDRGLKNEQFF.

The chain couples TRBV5-1 to TRBJ2-4; D not resolved. The germline CDR1 and CDR2 sequences are SGHRS and YFSETQ. The CDR3 has 14 residues. Between the trimmed V and J ends, which lost 4 bases and 1 base, there was a span of 9 bases. CDR3: CASSPDGAKNIQYF. The CDR3 DNA is TGCGCCAGCAGCCCCGACGGGGCCAAAAACATTCAGTACTTC.

The chain has TRBV30 and TRBJ2-7; D might be TRBD2 (5 bases). Germline CDR1 is GTSNPN and CDR2 is SVGIG (reference sequence). The CDR3 consists of 11 residues. Deletions cut 5 bases from V and 1 base from J, with 6 bases between. The CDR3 DNA is TGTGCCTGGGAGGGTTCCTACGAGCAGTACTTC. Translation: CAWEGSYEQYF.

V usage is TRBV6-5 and J usage is TRBJ1-5; TRBD1 agrees at 8 bases. Germline values: CDR1 MNHEY, CDR2 SVGAGI. The V gene end was trimmed by 5 bases and the J gene end by 4 bases; junction bases not matched to a gene: 4. CDR3 length equals 14 residues. The CDR3 DNA follows: TGTGCCAGCAGTCCCGGGACAGGAAATCAGCCCCAGCATTTT. Its translation: CASSPGTGNQPQHF.

The J gene is TRBJ1-2, the V gene TRBV6-1; tentatively, D is TRBD1 (5 bases). CDR1 is MNHNS and CDR2 is SASEGT in the germline V gene. V gave up 4 bases and J gave up 4 bases, with 25 bases separating them. The CDR3 contains 18 residues. The CDR3 protein is CASSGVTGSLVGVYGYTF. CDR3 sequence (DNA): TGTGCCAGCAGTGGTGTAACAGGTTCTCTCGTCGGGGTCTATGGCTACACCTTC.

The genes are TRBV5-1 and TRBJ2-1; D is undetermined. Germline CDR1 reads SGHRS; CDR2 reads YFSETQ. V lost 0 bases, J lost 6 bases, and 10 bases lay in between. The CDR3 spans 14 residues. This CDR3 is CASSLALSGNEQFF. The CDR3 coding sequence is TGCGCCAGCAGCTTGGCCCTTTCTGGCAATGAGCAGTTCTTC.

The gene calls are TRBV2 and TRBJ1-2; 7 bases map to TRBD1. The V gene end was trimmed by 6 bases and the J gene end by 1 base; junction bases not matched to a gene: 8. The length of the CDR3 is 15 residues. Germline-derived CDR1 and CDR2 are SNHLY and FYNNEI. This chain's CDR3 is CASRRQGHSNYGYTF. The CDR3 region has the DNA TGTGCCAGCAGGAGACAGGGACACAGTAACTATGGCTACACCTTC.

The chain couples TRBV6-1 to TRBJ1-2; TRBD1 agrees at 7 bases. CDR1 is MNHNS and CDR2 is SASEGT in the germline V gene. V shed 3 bases, J shed 8 bases, and the junction held 12 bases outside the gene matches. The length of the CDR3 is 15 residues. The CDR3 region has the DNA TGTGCCAGCAGTGAGGGGGTAGAGGGGGCTGGCGGCTACACCTTC. This sequence encodes CASSEGVEGAGGYTF.

The chain is built from TRBV4-2 and TRBJ1-2, with D perhaps matching TRBD1 (5 bases). The CDR3 consists of 14 residues. The germline CDR1 and CDR2 sequences are LGHNA and YNFKEQ. V was trimmed by 1 base and J by 10 bases, leaving 16 bases between them. CDR3 amino acids: CASSQAPGTVHYTF. Here the CDR3 DNA reads TGTGCCAGCAGCCAAGCCCCCGGGACTGTTCACTACACCTTC.

This chain links TRBV15 with TRBJ2-7; TRBD2 matches 10 bases. CDR1 and CDR2 from the germline V gene are LNHNV and YYDKDF (reference sequence). The ends lost 2 bases at V and 0 bases at J; junction bases unmatched: 13. The CDR3 runs to 19 residues. The CDR3 sequence is CATSRKTSGLTLSSYEQYF. The CDR3 DNA reads as TGTGCCACCAGCAGAAAGACTAGCGGGCTAACCCTGAGCTCCTACGAGCAGTACTTC.

This chain joins TRBV7-2 and TRBJ1-1; D perhaps matches TRBD1 (6 bases). Germline V lookup: CDR1 SGHTA, CDR2 FQGNSA. The CDR3 runs 14 residues. The V end was cut by 1 base, the J end by 4 bases, with 10 bases between. The CDR3, as DNA: TGTGCCAGCAGCTTAGGTGCAGGGGCCACTGAAGCTTTCTTT. This gives the protein CASSLGAGATEAFF.

This chain uses TRBV7-8 with TRBJ1-6; a possible D gene is TRBD1 (5 bases). CDR1 and CDR2 (germline): SGHVS, FQNEAQ. With 5 bases removed from V and 8 bases from J, the gap between germline ends came to 22 bases. The CDR3 loop spans 17 amino acids. The CDR3 here is CASSRAEWGLGDSPLHF. CDR3 in DNA: TGTGCCAGCAGCCGAGCTGAGTGGGGACTGGGCGATTCACCCCTCCACTTT.

V and J are TRBV6-1 and TRBJ2-5; D is uncertain. The germline gives CDR1 MNHNS, CDR2 SASEGT. Trimming took off 1 base at V and 5 bases at J, with 17 bases between the two ends. This CDR3 spans 16 amino acids. CDR3 bases: TGTGCCAGCAGTGAAGGGCTCCACGGGTATAGGGAGACCCAGTACTTC. Translation gives CASSEGLHGYRETQYF.

V is TRBV7-6 and J is TRBJ1-4; D remains ambiguous. The CDR3 is 13 residues long. Germline V gene lookup returns CDR1 SGHVS and CDR2 FNYEAQ. Trimming stripped 1 base from V and 5 bases from J, with 5 bases between. CDR3 residues: CASSLGSNEKLFF. CDR3 nucleotide sequence: TGTGCCAGCAGCTTAGGCTCAAATGAAAAACTGTTTTTT.

The chain joins TRBV11-3 to TRBJ1-6; TRBD1 is a possible D gene (5 bases). Trimming shortened V by 5 bases and J by 8 bases, and 13 bases separated the two germline ends. The V gene's germline CDR1 is SGHNT and CDR2 YENEEA. The CDR3 has 14 residues. Written as DNA, the CDR3 is TGTGCCAGCAGCCCCCAGGGAGGTCATTCACCCCTCCACTTT. Translating gives CASSPQGGHSPLHF.

There are a few counts of this clone. The chain has TRBV5-6 and TRBJ2-7, with TRBD1 as a possible D gene (6 bases). The CDR3 is 12 amino acids. Trimming left V 7 bases short and J 5 bases short, with 13 bases between. CDR1 SGHDT and CDR2 YYEEEE come from the germline V gene. The CDR3 DNA reads as TGTGCCAGCCACAGGGTCGGCGACGAGCAGTACTTC. This codes for CASHRVGDEQYF.

The chain is built from TRBV10-3 and TRBJ1-6; unclear D gene. Trimming removed 3 bases at V and 9 bases at J, with 12 bases between. This CDR3 region has 14 residues. In germline, CDR1 is ENHRY, CDR2 SYGVKD. The CDR3 DNA is TGTGCCATCAGTGATAATGGTAGACTTTCACCCCTCCACTTT. Its protein is CAISDNGRLSPLHF.